The clone carrying this T cell receptor beta chain occurred many times. These data originate in a study of glioma-infiltrating T cells. V was cut by 1 base and J by 2 bases, with 12 bases left in between. Per the germline V gene, CDR1 is SGHVS and CDR2 is FQNEAQ. The CDR3 extends over 16 amino acids. The iRepertoire nested amplicon-rescue multiplex PCR amplified TCR alpha and beta CDR3s from RNA. TCRdb re-called the multiplex PCR reads with MiXCR, one entry per CDR3 protein. The sample includes approximately 90,000 distinct CDR3 sequences, about 23% of them seen just once. The TCR was taken from a human donor with low-grade glioma or glioblastoma, undergoing nonglioma brain surgery, or in good health (not recorded which). This chain joins TRBV7-8 and TRBJ1-5; D is undetermined. The sample was glioma tissue, nonneoplastic brain tissue, or PBMCs (not recorded which). CDR3 coding DNA: TGTGCCAGCAGCTTAGTTCTTAGTAGCGGCAATCAGCCCCAGCATTTT. It translates to CASSLVLSSGNQPQHF.